What follows are 24 T cell receptor beta chains derived from one specimen sequenced in a study of shared clonotypes between healthy human individuals. Clones were sequenced by immunoSEQ multiplex PCR, and TCRdb holds only the in-frame ones, with some missing. The sample yields under 750,000 clones, 55% to 75% seen once. Sample: memory CD4+ T cells sorted from blood. The subset was: CD45RA-negative fraction. All receptors come from a woman in her 30s in good health.

The V gene is TRBV5-1, the J gene TRBJ1-1, with D possibly matching TRBD1 (5 bases). The V and J ends lost 3 bases and 1 base respectively, with 10 bases between them. In germline, CDR1 is SGHRS, CDR2 YFSETQ. CDR3 length: 14 residues. The chain's CDR3 is CASSYTTANTEAFF. Here the CDR3 DNA reads TGCGCCAGCAGCTACACGACAGCGAACACTGAAGCTTTCTTT.

The V call is TRBV7-2, the J call TRBJ2-3; no definite D call. Germline assignment: CDR1 SGHTA and CDR2 FQGNSA. The CDR3 spans 15 residues. Trimming shortened V by 1 base and J by 6 bases, and 14 bases separated the two germline ends. The CDR3 spells CASSLGAFDSDTQYF. As DNA, the CDR3 is TGTGCCAGCAGCTTAGGGGCATTCGATAGCGATACGCAGTATTTT.

The V gene is TRBV6-6, the J gene TRBJ1-4, with a weak D call TRBD1 (5 bases). Between the trimmed V and J ends, which lost 2 bases and 10 bases, there was a span of 17 bases. This CDR3 has 15 amino acids. Germline lookup yields CDR1 MNHNY and CDR2 SVGAGI (reference sequence). CDR3 DNA sequence: TGTGCCAGCAGTTACGTCGGGGGGGAAGGCGGAAAACTGTTTTTT. This translates into CASSYVGGEGGKLFF.

This clone has a handful of counts. The V gene is TRBV27, the J gene TRBJ2-7, with a weak D call TRBD1 (6 bases). The V gene's germline CDR1 is MNHEY and CDR2 SMNVEV (reference sequence). The ends were cut back, 6 bases at V and 1 base at J, with 13 bases in the middle. The CDR3 is 14 residues long. The DNA of the CDR3 is TGTGCCAGCAGATCCCCCGGACAGTCCTACGAGCAGTACTTC. As protein: CASRSPGQSYEQYF.

The chain has TRBV19 and TRBJ2-3; 9 positions match TRBD2. The CDR3 sequence is 17 residues long. The J segment lost 2 bases and the V segment lost 5 bases, leaving 11 bases of the junction unmatched. Germline CDR1 LNHDA, CDR2 SQIVND (reference sequence). Here the CDR3 reads CASSPHRSGRYTDTQYF. Here the CDR3 DNA reads TGTGCCAGTAGTCCCCACCGGAGCGGGAGGTACACAGATACGCAGTATTTT.

The chain joins TRBV6-1 to TRBJ1-5, with TRBD1 identical over 7 bases. With V trimmed by 4 bases and J by 7 bases, 10 bases remained unmatched. Germline V gene sequence: CDR1 MNHNS, CDR2 SASEGT. The CDR3 covers 15 residues. The CDR3 loop is CASSGNRGYEQPQHF. For the CDR3, the DNA is TGTGCCAGCAGTGGCAACAGGGGTTATGAACAGCCCCAGCATTTT.

This chain's CDR3 is CASSLQGALEETQYF. The CDR3 bases are TGCGCCAGCAGCTTACAGGGGGCGCTGGAAGAGACCCAGTACTTC. This sequence joins TRBV5-1 and TRBJ2-5; 9 bases align to TRBD1. V lost 2 bases, J lost 3 bases, and 5 bases stayed unmatched. The CDR3 sequence is 15 residues long. The V gene's germline CDR1 is SGHRS and CDR2 YFSETQ.

DNA of the CDR3: TGTGCCAGTAGCAACGGGTGGGGACAGGCCCAGCATTTT. This translates into CASSNGWGQAQHF. V usage is TRBV19 and J usage is TRBJ1-5; 8 bases are shared with TRBD1. The germline CDR1 and CDR2 sequences are LNHDA and SQIVND (reference sequence). The J segment lost 11 bases and the V segment lost 6 bases, leaving 9 bases of the junction unmatched. The CDR3 runs to 13 residues.

The rearrangement links TRBV9 to TRBJ2-1; 11 bases line up with TRBD2. Looked up from germline, CDR1 is SGDLS and CDR2 is YYNGEE. This CDR3 has 16 amino acids. The trim removed 4 bases at V and 4 bases at J, leaving 7 bases unmatched. CDR3 in DNA: TGTGCCAGCAGCATGGTAGCGGGAGGGTGGTACAATGAGCAGTTCTTC. Amino acid sequence: CASSMVAGGWYNEQFF.

The genes are TRBV7-4 and TRBJ2-1; perhaps TRBD1 as D (6 bases). Germline values: CDR1 SGHVT, CDR2 SQSDAQ. This CDR3 has 15 residues. Trimming left V 5 bases short and J 6 bases short, with 17 bases between. CDR3 sequence: CASSPPNDRRNEQFF. As DNA, the CDR3 is TGTGCCAGCAGCCCACCCAATGACAGGCGCAATGAGCAGTTCTTC.

The chain links TRBV28 to TRBJ2-3; D is unclear. This CDR3 has 11 residues. Germline lookup yields CDR1 MDHEN and CDR2 SYDVKM. Trimming stripped 5 bases from V and 4 bases from J, with 4 bases between. CDR3 amino acids: CASSDSDTQYF. CDR3 coding DNA: TGTGCCAGCAGTGATTCAGATACGCAGTATTTT. Full variable domain (outside the CDR3, taken from reference TRBV28 and TRBJ2-3): DVKVTQSSRYLVKRTGEKVFLECVQDMDHENMFWYRQDPGLGLRLIYFSYDVKMKEKGDIPEGYSVSREKKERFSLILESASTNQTSMYLCASSDSDTQYFGPGTRLTVL.

V usage is TRBV7-9 and J usage is TRBJ1-5; D is unclear. Germline CDR1 SEHNR, CDR2 FQNEAQ (reference sequence). CDR3 length: 15 amino acids. V was clipped by 1 base and J by 4 bases, with 11 bases between them. CDR3 DNA: TGTGCCAGCAGCTTAGGAGCGGGAGGAAATCAGCCCCAGCATTTT. Residues: CASSLGAGGNQPQHF. Supplemented by reference TRBV7-9 and TRBJ1-5, the full variable domain reads DTGVSQNPRHKITKRGQNVTFRCDPISEHNRLYWYRQTLGQGPEFLTYFQNEAQLEKSRLLSDRFSAERPKGSFSTLEIQRTEQGDSAMYLCASSLGAGGNQPQHFGDGTRLSIL.

This rearrangement joins TRBV7-9 to TRBJ1-5; tentatively, D is TRBD1 (5 bases). The germline gives CDR1 SEHNR, CDR2 FQNEAQ (reference sequence). The CDR3 has 17 residues. V was cut by 1 base and J by 6 bases, with 19 bases left in between. DNA of the CDR3: TGTGCCAGCAGCTTAGGTTTAAGTGGGGGGGTATCTCAGCCCCAGCATTTT. This gives the protein CASSLGLSGGVSQPQHF.

The V gene is TRBV4-1, the J gene TRBJ2-5; either TRBD1 or TRBD2 may fit D (6 bases each). CDR1 is MGHRA and CDR2 is YSYEKL in the germline V gene. This CDR3 spans 13 amino acids. The ends were cut back, 4 bases at V and 2 bases at J, with 8 bases in the middle. This chain's CDR3 is CASSRGGQETQYF. CDR3 coding DNA: TGCGCCAGCAGCCGAGGGGGGCAAGAGACCCAGTACTTC.

The chain's CDR3 is CASTTGTGATYEQYF. The CDR3 DNA is TGTGCCAGTACTACTGGGACAGGAGCCACCTACGAGCAGTACTTC. The chain couples TRBV19 to TRBJ2-7; 8 positions agree with TRBD1. The germline V gene has CDR1 LNHDA and CDR2 SQIVND (reference sequence). V was clipped by 7 bases and J by 2 bases; unmatched bases: 10. CDR3 length: 15 residues.

Turning to this clone: The identical CDR3 is also encoded by other nucleotide sequences in the sample. V and J are TRBV5-1 and TRBJ1-2, with D perhaps matching TRBD1 (5 bases). From germline, CDR1 is SGHRS and CDR2 YFSETQ. The V end lost 5 bases, the J end lost 0 bases, and 14 bases lay between the germline ends. This CDR3 spans 15 amino acids. As DNA, the CDR3 is TGCGCCAGCAGTCTCGGGGACGCGGCTAACTATGGCTACACCTTC. Translated: CASSLGDAANYGYTF.

The chain recombines TRBV28 with TRBJ1-2; D unresolved. Germline values: CDR1 MDHEN, CDR2 SYDVKM. V gave up 2 bases and J gave up 5 bases, with 6 bases separating them. This CDR3 has 12 residues. The chain's CDR3 is CASSLGEYGYTF. Here the CDR3 DNA reads TGTGCCAGCAGTTTAGGCGAATATGGCTACACCTTC.

This clone came up once. V gene TRBV10-3 combines with J gene TRBJ2-7, with a tentative D call TRBD2 (6 bases). The germline gives CDR1 ENHRY, CDR2 SYGVKD. The length of the CDR3 is 16 residues. The ends were cut back, 2 bases at V and 5 bases at J, with 19 bases in the middle. The CDR3 loop is CAISEALSGVNDEQYF. CDR3 nucleotide sequence: TGTGCCATCAGTGAGGCACTTAGCGGAGTAAACGACGAGCAGTACTTC.

CDR3 in amino acids: CASGLVLGRERDNEQFF. CDR3 DNA: TGTGCTAGTGGTTTGGTACTGGGGCGGGAGAGAGACAATGAGCAGTTCTTC. The chain combines TRBV12-5 with TRBJ2-1; 7 bases line up with TRBD2. The trim removed 0 bases at V and 5 bases at J, leaving 10 bases unmatched. The CDR3 runs 17 residues. CDR1 LGHNT and CDR2 FRNRAP come from the germline V gene. Looking up the rest from reference TRBV12-5 and TRBJ2-1 gives the full variable domain: DARVTQTPRHKVTEMGQEVTMRCQPILGHNTVFWYRQTMMQGLELLAYFRNRAPLDDSGMPKDRFSAEMPDATLATLKIQPSEPRDSAVYFCASGLVLGRERDNEQFFGPGTRLTVL.

CDR3 sequence: CASSKGTSGRGDTQYF. The CDR3 nucleotides are TGCGCCAGCAGCAAAGGGACTAGCGGGAGAGGAGATACGCAGTATTTT. The gene calls are TRBV5-1 and TRBJ2-3; 14 bases fit TRBD2. This CDR3 contains 16 residues. Germline-derived CDR1 and CDR2 are SGHRS and YFSETQ. The V gene end was trimmed by 4 bases and the J gene end by 5 bases; junction bases not matched to a gene: 6.

The V call is TRBV27, the J call TRBJ2-1; 15 bases align to TRBD2. Germline loops: CDR1 MNHEY, CDR2 SMNVEV (reference sequence). The CDR3 spans 22 residues. Trimming at V came to 2 bases and at J to 1 base, leaving 15 bases not matched to a gene. The CDR3, as DNA: TGTGCCAGCAGTTTAAGGGTCTCCCGTGGACTAGCGGGAGGGGGGTCCTACAATGAGCAGTTCTTC. Translating it yields CASSLRVSRGLAGGGSYNEQFF.

This clone has just one count. The rearrangement uses TRBV10-2 and TRBJ2-7, with 11 bases fitting TRBD2. V dropped 3 bases and J dropped 3; count of bases not matched to a gene: 4. The CDR3 extends over 15 amino acids. Looked up from germline, CDR1 is WSHSY and CDR2 is SAAADI. In DNA, the CDR3 is TGCGCCAGCAGTGATGGGACTAGCGGACTCTACGAGCAGTACTTC. Its protein product is CASSDGTSGLYEQYF.

The V gene is TRBV10-1, the J gene TRBJ2-2; 11 bases are a match to TRBD2. The germline CDR1 and CDR2 sequences are WNHNN and SYGVQD (reference sequence). The CDR3 spans 16 residues. V lost 0 bases to trimming and J lost 3 bases; unmatched junction nucleotides: 0. The CDR3 DNA reads as TGCGCCAGCAGTGAGTCTAGCGGGAGGGACACCGGGGAGCTGTTTTTT. Its protein product is CASSESSGRDTGELFF.

The chain couples TRBV28 to TRBJ2-1; D may be TRBD1 (5 bases). Deletions cut 2 bases from V and 0 bases from J, with 11 bases between. The CDR3 has 16 residues. Germline loops: CDR1 MDHEN, CDR2 SYDVKM. CDR3 region: CASSLPSRGSYNEQFF. In DNA, the CDR3 is TGTGCCAGCAGTTTACCATCTAGGGGCTCCTACAATGAGCAGTTCTTC.